This T cell receptor beta chain is drawn from a study of shared clonotypes between healthy human individuals. On the study more broadly: Per-donor plates numbered three CD4 naive, three CD4 memory, two CD8 naive and one CD8 memory.

This table comes from immunoSEQ multiplex PCR, and its TCRdb copy is limited to in-frame clones, with some not included. Here the sample spans 2 million to 2.5 million clones, approximately 94% being singletons. In germline, CDR1 is SGDLS, CDR2 YYNGEE. The CDR3 consists of 14 residues. Trimming took 2 bases from V and 2 from J, leaving 10 bases between them. The TCR was taken from a man between 18 and 29 years old in good health. This chain joins TRBV9 and TRBJ1-2; D gene uncertain. Sequenced input: naive CD4+ T cells sorted from blood. The subset: CD45RA+ positively selected. The CDR3 is CASSVSELNYGYTF. The CDR3 nucleotides are TGTGCCAGCAGCGTGTCGGAGTTAAACTATGGCTACACCTTC.